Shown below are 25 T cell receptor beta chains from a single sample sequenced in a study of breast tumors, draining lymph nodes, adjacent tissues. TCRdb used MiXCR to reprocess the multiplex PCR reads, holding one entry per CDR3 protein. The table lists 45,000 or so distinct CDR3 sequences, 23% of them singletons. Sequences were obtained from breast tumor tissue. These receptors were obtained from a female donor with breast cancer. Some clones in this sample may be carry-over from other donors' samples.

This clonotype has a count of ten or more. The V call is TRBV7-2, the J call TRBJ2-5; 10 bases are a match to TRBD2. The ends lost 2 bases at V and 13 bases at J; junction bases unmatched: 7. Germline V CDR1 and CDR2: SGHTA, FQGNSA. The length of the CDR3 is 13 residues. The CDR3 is CASSLSGLAVMYF. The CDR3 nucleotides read TGTGCCAGCAGCTTAAGTGGACTAGCGGTTATGTACTTC.

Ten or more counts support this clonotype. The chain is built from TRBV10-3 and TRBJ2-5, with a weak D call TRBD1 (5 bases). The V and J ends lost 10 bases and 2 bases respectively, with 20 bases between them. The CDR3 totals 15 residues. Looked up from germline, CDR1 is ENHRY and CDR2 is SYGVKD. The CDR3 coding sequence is TGTGCCACCACACCAGAAGGGGCGCGGCAAGAGACCCAGTACTTC. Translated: CATTPEGARQETQYF.

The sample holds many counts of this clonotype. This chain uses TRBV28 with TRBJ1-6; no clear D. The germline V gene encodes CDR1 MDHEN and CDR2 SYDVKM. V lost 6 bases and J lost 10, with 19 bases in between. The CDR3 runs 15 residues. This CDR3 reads CASRNDRAHQSPLHF. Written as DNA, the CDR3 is TGTGCCAGCAGGAATGATAGGGCCCACCAATCACCCCTCCACTTT.

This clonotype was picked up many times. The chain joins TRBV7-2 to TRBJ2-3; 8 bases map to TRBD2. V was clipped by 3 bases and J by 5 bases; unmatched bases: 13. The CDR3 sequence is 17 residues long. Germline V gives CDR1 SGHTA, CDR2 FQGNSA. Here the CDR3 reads CASSFVGSGGRRDTQYF. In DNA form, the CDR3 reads TGTGCCAGCAGCTTCGTTGGCAGCGGGGGCCGGAGAGATACGCAGTATTTT.

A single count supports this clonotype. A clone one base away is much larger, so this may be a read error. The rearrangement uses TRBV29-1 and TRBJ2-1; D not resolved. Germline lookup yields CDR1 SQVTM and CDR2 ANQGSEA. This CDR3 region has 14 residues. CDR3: CSDELLRSYNEQFF. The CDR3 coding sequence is TGCAGCGATGAACTTCTCCGCTCCTACAATGAGCAGTTCTTC.

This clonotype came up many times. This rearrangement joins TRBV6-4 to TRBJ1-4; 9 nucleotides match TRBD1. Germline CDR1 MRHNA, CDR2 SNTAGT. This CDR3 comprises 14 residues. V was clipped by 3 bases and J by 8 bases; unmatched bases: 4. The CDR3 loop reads CASSDRTGEEKLFF. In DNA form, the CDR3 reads TGTGCCAGCAGTGATAGGACAGGGGAGGAAAAACTGTTTTTT.

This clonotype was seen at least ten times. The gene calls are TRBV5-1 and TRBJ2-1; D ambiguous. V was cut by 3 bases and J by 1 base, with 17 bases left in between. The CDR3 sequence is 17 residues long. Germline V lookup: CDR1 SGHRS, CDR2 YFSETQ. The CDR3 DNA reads TGCGCCAGCAGCTCGTTACCCAGCGAAAATTCCTACAATGAGCAGTTCTTC. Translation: CASSSLPSENSYNEQFF.

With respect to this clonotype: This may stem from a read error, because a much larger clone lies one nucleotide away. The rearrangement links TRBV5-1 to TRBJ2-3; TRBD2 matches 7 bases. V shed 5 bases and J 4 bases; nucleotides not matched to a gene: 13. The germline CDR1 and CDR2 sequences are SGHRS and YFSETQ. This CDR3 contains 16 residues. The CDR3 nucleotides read TGCGCCAGCAGATCTACTAGCGTCCTGGAGGCAGATACGCAGTATTTT. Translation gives CASRSTSVLEADTQYF. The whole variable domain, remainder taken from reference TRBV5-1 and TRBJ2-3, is KAGVTQTPRYLIKTRGQQVTLSCSPISGHRSVSWYQQTPGQGLQFLFEYFSETQRNKGNFPGRFSGRQFSNSRSEMNVSTLELGDSALYLCASRSTSVLEADTQYFGPGTRLTVL.

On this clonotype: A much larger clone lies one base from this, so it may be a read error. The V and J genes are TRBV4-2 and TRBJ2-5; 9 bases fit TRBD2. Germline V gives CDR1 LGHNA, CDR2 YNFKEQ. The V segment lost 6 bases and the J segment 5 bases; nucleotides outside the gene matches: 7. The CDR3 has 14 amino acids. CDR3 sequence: CASSSGGPMETQYF. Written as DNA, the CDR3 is TGTGCCAGCAGTAGCGGGGGCCCCATGGAGACCCAGTACTTC.

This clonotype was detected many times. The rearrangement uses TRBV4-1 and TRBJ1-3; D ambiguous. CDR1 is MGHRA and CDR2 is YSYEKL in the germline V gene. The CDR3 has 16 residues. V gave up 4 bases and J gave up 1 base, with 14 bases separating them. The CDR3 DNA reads TGCGCCAGCAGCCGCCTAGTGGGTCTTTCTGGAAACACCATATATTTT. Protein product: CASSRLVGLSGNTIYF.

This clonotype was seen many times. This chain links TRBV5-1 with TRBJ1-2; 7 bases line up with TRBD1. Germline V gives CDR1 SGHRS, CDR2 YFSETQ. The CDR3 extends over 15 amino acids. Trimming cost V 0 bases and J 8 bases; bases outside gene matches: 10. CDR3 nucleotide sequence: TGCGCCAGCAGCTTGGGGAAGGGGGCGCTTGGGGGCTACACCTTC. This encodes CASSLGKGALGGYTF. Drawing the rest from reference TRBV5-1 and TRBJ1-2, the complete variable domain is KAGVTQTPRYLIKTRGQQVTLSCSPISGHRSVSWYQQTPGQGLQFLFEYFSETQRNKGNFPGRFSGRQFSNSRSEMNVSTLELGDSALYLCASSLGKGALGGYTFGSGTRLTVV.

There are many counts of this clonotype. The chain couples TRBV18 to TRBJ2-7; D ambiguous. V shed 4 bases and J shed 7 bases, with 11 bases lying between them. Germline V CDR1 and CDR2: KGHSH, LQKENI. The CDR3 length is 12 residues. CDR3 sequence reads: CASSRKGLEQYF. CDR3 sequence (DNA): TGTGCCAGCTCACGGAAAGGGTTGGAGCAGTACTTC.

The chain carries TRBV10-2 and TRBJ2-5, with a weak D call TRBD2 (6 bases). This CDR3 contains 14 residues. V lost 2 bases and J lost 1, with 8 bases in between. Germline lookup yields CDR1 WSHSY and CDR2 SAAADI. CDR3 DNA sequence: TGCGCCAGCAGTGAGGGGACTGGCCAAGAGACCCAGTACTTC. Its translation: CASSEGTGQETQYF.

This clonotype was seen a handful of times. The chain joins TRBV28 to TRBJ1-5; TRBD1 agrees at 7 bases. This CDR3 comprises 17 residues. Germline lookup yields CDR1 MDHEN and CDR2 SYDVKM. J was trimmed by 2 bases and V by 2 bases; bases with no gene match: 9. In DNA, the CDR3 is TGTGCCAGCAGTTTACGGCAGGGGGGATGGGGCAATCAGCCCCAGCATTTT. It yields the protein CASSLRQGGWGNQPQHF.

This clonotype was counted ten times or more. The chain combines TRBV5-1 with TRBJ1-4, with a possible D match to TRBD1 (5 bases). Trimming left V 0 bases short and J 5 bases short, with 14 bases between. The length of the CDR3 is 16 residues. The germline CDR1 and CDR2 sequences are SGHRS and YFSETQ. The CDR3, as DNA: TGCGCCAGCAGCTTGGCCGTGGGGGTTTCGAATGAAAAACTGTTTTTT. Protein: CASSLAVGVSNEKLFF.

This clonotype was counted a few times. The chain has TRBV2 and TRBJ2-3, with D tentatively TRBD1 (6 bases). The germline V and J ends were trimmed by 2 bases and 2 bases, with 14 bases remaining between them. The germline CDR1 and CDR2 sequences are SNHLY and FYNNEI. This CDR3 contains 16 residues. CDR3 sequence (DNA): TGTGCCAGCAGTGAATCAGGTCAGGGGCTCACAGATACGCAGTATTTT. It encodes CASSESGQGLTDTQYF.

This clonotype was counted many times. CDR3 region: CASGTGIRFSGELFF. CDR3 in DNA: TGTGCCAGCGGGACAGGGATTCGATTTTCCGGGGAGCTGTTTTTT. V usage is TRBV3-1 and J usage is TRBJ2-2; 9 bases line up with TRBD1. The germline V gene has CDR1 LGHDT and CDR2 YNNKEL (reference sequence). CDR3 length: 15 residues. The trim removed 8 bases at V and 6 bases at J, leaving 10 bases unmatched.

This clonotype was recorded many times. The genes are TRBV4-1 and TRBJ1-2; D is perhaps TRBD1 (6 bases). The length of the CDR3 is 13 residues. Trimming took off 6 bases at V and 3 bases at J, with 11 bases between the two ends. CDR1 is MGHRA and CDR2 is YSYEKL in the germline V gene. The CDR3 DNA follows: TGCGCCAGCAGACAGGGAGTCTACTATGGCTACACCTTC. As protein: CASRQGVYYGYTF.

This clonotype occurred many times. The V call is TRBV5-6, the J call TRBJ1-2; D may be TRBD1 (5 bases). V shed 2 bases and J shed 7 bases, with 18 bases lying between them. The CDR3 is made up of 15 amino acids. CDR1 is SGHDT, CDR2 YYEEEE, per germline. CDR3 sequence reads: CASSFPGPYDGGYTF. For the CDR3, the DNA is TGTGCCAGCAGCTTCCCGGGACCCTATGATGGTGGCTACACCTTC.

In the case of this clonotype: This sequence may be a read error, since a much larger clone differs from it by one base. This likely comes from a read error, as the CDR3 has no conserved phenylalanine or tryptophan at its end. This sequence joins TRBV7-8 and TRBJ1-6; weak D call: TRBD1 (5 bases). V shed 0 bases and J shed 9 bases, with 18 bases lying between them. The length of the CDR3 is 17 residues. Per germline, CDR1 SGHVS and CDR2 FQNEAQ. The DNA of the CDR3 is TGTGCCAGCAGCTTAGCGAGGGGAGACGGTGGTTTTTCACCCCTCCACCTT. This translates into CASSLARGDGGFSPLHL.

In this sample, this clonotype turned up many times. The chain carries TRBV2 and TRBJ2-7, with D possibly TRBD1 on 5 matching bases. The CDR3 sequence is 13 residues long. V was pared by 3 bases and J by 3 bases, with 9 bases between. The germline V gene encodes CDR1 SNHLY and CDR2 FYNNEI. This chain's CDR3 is CASSDAGYYEQYF. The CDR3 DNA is TGTGCCAGCAGTGATGCAGGGTACTACGAGCAGTACTTC.

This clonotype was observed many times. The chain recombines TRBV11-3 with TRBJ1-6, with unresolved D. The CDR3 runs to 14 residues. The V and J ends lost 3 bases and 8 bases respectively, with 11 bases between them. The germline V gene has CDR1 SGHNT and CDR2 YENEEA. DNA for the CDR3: TGTGCCAGCAGCTTCAAATTAATGTATTCACCCCTCCACTTT. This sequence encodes CASSFKLMYSPLHF. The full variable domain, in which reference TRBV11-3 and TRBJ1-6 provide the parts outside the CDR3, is EAGVVQSPRYKIIEKKQPVAFWCNPISGHNTLYWYLQNLGQGPELLIRYENEEAVDDSQLPKDRFSAERLKGVDSTLKIQPAELGDSAVYLCASSFKLMYSPLHFGNGTRLTVT.

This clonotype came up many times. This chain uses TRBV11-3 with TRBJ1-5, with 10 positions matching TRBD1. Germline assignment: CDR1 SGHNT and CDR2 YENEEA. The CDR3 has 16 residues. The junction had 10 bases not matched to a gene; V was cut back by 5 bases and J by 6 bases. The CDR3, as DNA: TGTGCCAGCAGCGTTAGCCCGGGGGACAGGGGTCAGCCCCAGCATTTT. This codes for CASSVSPGDRGQPQHF.

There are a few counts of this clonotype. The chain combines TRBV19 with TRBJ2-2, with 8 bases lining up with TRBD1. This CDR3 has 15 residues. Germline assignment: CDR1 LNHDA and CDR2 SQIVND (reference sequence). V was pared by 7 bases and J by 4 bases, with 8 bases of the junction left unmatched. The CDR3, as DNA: TGTGCCAGTAAAGTTCCGACAGGGGCCACCGGGGAGCTGTTTTTT. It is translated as CASKVPTGATGELFF. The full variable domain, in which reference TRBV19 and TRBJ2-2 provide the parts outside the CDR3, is DGGITQSPKYLFRKEGQNVTLSCEQNLNHDAMYWYRQDPGQGLRLIYYSQIVNDFQKGDIAEGYSVSREKKESFPLTVTSAQKNPTAFYLCASKVPTGATGELFFGEGSRLTVL.

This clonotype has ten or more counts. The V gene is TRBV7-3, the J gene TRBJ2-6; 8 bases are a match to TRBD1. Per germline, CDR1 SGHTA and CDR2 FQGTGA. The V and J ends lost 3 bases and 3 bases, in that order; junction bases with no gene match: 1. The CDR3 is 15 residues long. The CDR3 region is CASSLTGVGANVLTF. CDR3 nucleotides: TGTGCCAGCAGCTTGACAGGGGTTGGGGCCAACGTCCTGACTTTC.